This T cell receptor beta chain was identified during a study of blood T cell repertoires in COVID-19. Across the whole study: From the United States, Italy and Spain came samples of acute and convalescent COVID-19.

In the authors' workflow: Amplifying reference gene primers gave estimates of nucleated cell counts. Method: immunoSEQ multiplex PCR; TCRdb's copy keeps in-frame clones and lacks some. From that table come the V and J calls and clone size; the DNA was used to work out D and trimming. This table holds a few hundred thousand clones, 85% found once. The CDR3 consists of 14 residues. From germline, CDR1 is ENHRY and CDR2 SYGVKD. Trimming pared 5 bases from V and 2 bases from J, leaving 10 bases between. This clone was recorded once. Sequencing input: peripheral blood. The chain joins TRBV10-3 to TRBJ1-5, with D tentatively TRBD1 (6 bases). The clonotype was recovered from a human donor in a cohort sampled during active COVID-19. As DNA, the CDR3 is TGTGCCATCAGTCTCGAGGGGGGCAATCAGCCCCAGCATTTT. This translates into CAISLEGGNQPQHF.